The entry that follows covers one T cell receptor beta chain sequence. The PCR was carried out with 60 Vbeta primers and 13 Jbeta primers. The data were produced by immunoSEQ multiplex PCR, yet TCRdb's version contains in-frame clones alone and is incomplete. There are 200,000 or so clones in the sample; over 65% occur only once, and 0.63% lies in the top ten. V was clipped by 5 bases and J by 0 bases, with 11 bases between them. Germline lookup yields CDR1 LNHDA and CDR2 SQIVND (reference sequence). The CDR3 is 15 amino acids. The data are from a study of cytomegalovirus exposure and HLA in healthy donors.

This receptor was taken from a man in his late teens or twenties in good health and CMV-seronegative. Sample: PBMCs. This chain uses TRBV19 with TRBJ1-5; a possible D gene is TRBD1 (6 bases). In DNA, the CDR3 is TGTGCCAGTAGTTTTGACAGGTATAGCAATCAGCCCCAGCATTTT. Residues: CASSFDRYSNQPQHF.